This T cell receptor beta chain was obtained from a study of blood T cell repertoires in COVID-19 (dated by TCRdb to the early 2020s). Turning to the overall study: Collaborator samples came from the United States, Italy and Spain and covered acute and convalescent phases of COVID-19. The material from the prospective study consisted of cDNA or gDNA derived from T cells, B-cell-depleted T cells, or PBMCs. The dataset comprised deeply sampled blood TCRbeta repertoires from subjects exposed to, actively infected with, or recovered from COVID-19. The samples were drawn from the first 160 participants of the ongoing ImmuneRACE study and from more than 1,000 subjects provided by 6 global collaborators. Where HLA class I and class II types were available, the types were taken from metadata supplied by the sample provider, not from assay-based typing. A freely available public database, intended as a resource for researchers studying the immune response to SARS-CoV-2, is where the repertoires were released. Nearly every sample came with metadata listing a de-identified subject ID, COVID-19 status, age in years and sex.

The junction shows trimming of 2 bases on V and 4 bases on J, plus 11 bases between the germline ends. Reading the germline V gene gives CDR1 MGHRA and CDR2 YSYEKL. Inclusive of the bounding cysteine and phenylalanine, the CDR3 is 14 residues long. Just the 42-base CDR3 DNA is kept, in frame starting at base 1. In regard to this clone: No cognate antigen has been identified for it. Base quality data are lacking; no much larger clone is found one base away.

TCRbeta CDR3 regions were amplified from genomic DNA using the immunoSEQ Assay, a bias-controlled multiplex PCR. The paper's data handling went like this. Within the assay, amplification of reference gene primers was used to estimate how many nucleated cells each sample contained. Sequence reads were collapsed and filtered to measure the absolute abundance of every unique TCRbeta CDR3 rearrangement. Productive Simpson clonality was computed per sample as the square root of Simpson's diversity index over productive rearrangements. The clones in this table, taken by TCRdb from immuneACCESS, are in-frame only. Not every clone is retained; where verified, under half of the shortfall comes from an unresolved V gene, and the cause of the rest is unknown. The V and J calls and clone size come from that table; D and trimming were worked out from the DNA. This sample is represented by 650,000 to 800,000 clones; 85% to 90% of them were singletons. Clones ranked in the top ten supply under 0.3% of the sample.

Collaborating institutions collected whole blood in K2EDTA tubes following their own protocols. Collaborator samples were shipped for TCRbeta analysis as frozen whole blood, isolated PBMCs, or DNA extracted from either sample type. Overall study outcomes, separate from this receptor: Clinical and demographic metadata were provided uncurated, with the amount varying by source and participant.

This clonotype was sampled from a woman younger than 30 with acute or convalescent COVID-19. The sample comprised peripheral blood. The chain couples TRBV4-1 to TRBJ1-2, with the D gene uncertain. The CDR3 region has the sequence CASSQHAEIYGYTF. The sequenced DNA is TGCGCCAGCAGCCAACACGCCGAGATCTATGGCTACACCTTC.